The 14 T cell receptor beta chains below all came from one sample that was sequenced in a study of T cell responses to AZD1222 COVID-19 vaccine. Sequenced by immunoSEQ multiplex PCR; TCRdb stores in-frame clones only, minus some. The table includes 110,000 or so clones, over 75% detected once. Sequencing used peripheral blood, obtained on day 0 of MenACWY control vaccination. The receptors were gathered from an adult in good health.

V gene TRBV6-5 combines with J gene TRBJ1-2; D unclear. The CDR3 is 15 residues long. CDR1 is MNHEY, CDR2 SVGAGI, per germline. Trimming removed 5 bases at V and 5 bases at J, with 18 bases between. The CDR3 loop is CASSQQSPVLYGYTF. The CDR3 DNA is TGTGCCAGCAGTCAACAGAGCCCGGTACTGTATGGCTACACCTTC.

This clone showed up just once. This chain links TRBV6-5 with TRBJ2-3; weak D call: TRBD2 (7 bases). This CDR3 is built from 15 residues. Trimming removed 6 bases at V and 0 bases at J, with 13 bases between. Germline lookup yields CDR1 MNHEY and CDR2 SVGAGI. The CDR3 loop reads CASRSGTLSTDTQYF. In DNA form, the CDR3 reads TGTGCCAGCAGAAGCGGGACACTAAGCACAGATACGCAGTATTTT.

On this clone: The sample holds other DNA sequences that translate to the same CDR3. The CDR3 spells CASSQDPGSYEQYF. In DNA, the CDR3 is TGTGCCAGCAGCCAAGACCCCGGGAGCTACGAGCAGTACTTC. This chain connects TRBV14 to TRBJ2-7, with D perhaps matching TRBD2 (6 bases). Trimming pared 0 bases from V and 3 bases from J, leaving 9 bases between. The CDR3 sequence is 14 residues long. From germline, CDR1 is SGHDN and CDR2 FVKESK.

The CDR3 sequence: CASIVGGGGTEAFF. The CDR3 region has the DNA TGTGCCAGCATAGTCGGGGGGGGTGGAACTGAAGCTTTCTTT. The V call is TRBV2, the J call TRBJ1-1, with TRBD1 as a possible D gene (5 bases). Per germline, CDR1 SNHLY and CDR2 FYNNEI. V was shortened by 7 bases and J by 5 bases, with 17 bases between the two germline ends. CDR3 length: 14 amino acids.

This sequence joins TRBV14 and TRBJ1-3; 7 bases align to TRBD1. CDR1 SGHDN and CDR2 FVKESK come from the germline V gene. The CDR3 is 17 amino acids. Trimming took 4 bases from V and 5 from J; bases not matched to a gene: 14. CDR3 nucleotides: TGTGCCAGCAGCCGGACAGGTCTTTCGCCGTTAAGAAACACCATATATTTT. As protein: CASSRTGLSPLRNTIYF.

V usage is TRBV11-3 and J usage is TRBJ1-1; D is unresolved. The CDR3 runs to 17 residues. CDR1 and CDR2 from the germline V gene are SGHNT and YENEEA. Trimming took off 0 bases at V and 0 bases at J, with 14 bases between the two ends. CDR3 coding DNA: TGTGCCAGCAGCTTAGACAGGAAGGTATACATGAACACTGAAGCTTTCTTT. This codes for CASSLDRKVYMNTEAFF.

Only one count was recorded for this clone. V gene TRBV3-1 (or the pseudogene TRBV3-2) combines with J gene TRBJ2-3; TRBD2 might be the D (5 bases). Germline CDR1 and CDR2: LGHDT and YNNKEL (reference sequence). V lost 1 base, J lost 14 bases, and 25 bases lay in between. The CDR3 has 16 residues. CDR3 protein: CASSQAQMLGSEGAYF. The CDR3 coding sequence is TGTGCCAGCAGCCAAGCCCAAATGCTCGGCTCCGAGGGAGCGTATTTT.

The chain carries TRBV4-2 and TRBJ1-2; TRBD1 aligns across 7 bases. Germline CDR1 and CDR2: LGHNA and YNFKEQ. This CDR3 spans 17 amino acids. V lost 4 bases to trimming and J lost 3 bases; unmatched junction nucleotides: 14. The CDR3 protein is CASSLPGGRGMDYGYTF. In nucleotides, the CDR3 is TGTGCCAGCAGCCTGCCGGGGGGCAGGGGGATGGACTATGGCTACACCTTC.

The chain is built from TRBV28 and TRBJ1-3, with D unclear. The germline V and J ends were trimmed by 5 bases and 6 bases, with 8 bases remaining between them. This CDR3 is 12 amino acids long. Germline V gene lookup returns CDR1 MDHEN and CDR2 SYDVKM. CDR3 in amino acids: CASSTPPNTIYF. DNA for the CDR3: TGTGCCAGCAGTACCCCCCCAAACACCATATATTTT.

This chain connects TRBV6-1 to TRBJ2-2, with 9 bases lining up with TRBD1. CDR3 length: 16 amino acids. V lost 3 bases and J lost 5; bases outside the gene matches: 7. CDR1 is MNHNS and CDR2 is SASEGT in the germline V gene. The CDR3 nucleotides read TGTGCCAGCAGTGACCGGGACAGGGTACGGACCGGGGAGCTGTTTTTT. Translated, it gives CASSDRDRVRTGELFF.

This clone was detected only once. The V call is TRBV23-1, the J call TRBJ1-2; the D gene is possibly TRBD1 (5 bases). TRBV23-1 is an ORF for which the function is uncertain. This CDR3 has 18 amino acids. Trimming removed 4 bases at V and 5 bases at J, with 26 bases between. The CDR3 loop is CASSPKPHRGEITYGYTF. CDR3 nucleotides: TGCGCCAGCAGTCCGAAACCCCACCGAGGGGAGATAACTTATGGCTACACCTTC.

This chain joins TRBV7-2 and TRBJ2-7, with D perhaps being TRBD1 or TRBD2 (5 bases each). CDR1 is SGHTA and CDR2 is FQGNSA in the germline V gene. Trimming took off 0 bases at V and 4 bases at J, with 7 bases between the two ends. The CDR3 length is 13 residues. This CDR3 is CASSLAWGYEQYF. CDR3 bases: TGTGCCAGCAGCTTAGCTTGGGGGTACGAGCAGTACTTC.

J is TRBJ1-2 and V is TRBV5-6, with 10 positions matching TRBD1. The CDR3 loop spans 16 amino acids. The ends lost 3 bases at V and 7 bases at J; junction bases unmatched: 12. Germline V gene data show CDR1 as SGHDT and CDR2 as YYEEEE. This CDR3 reads CASSSGPRGQGSGYTF. CDR3 sequence (DNA): TGTGCCAGCAGCTCCGGCCCCCGGGGACAGGGGAGTGGCTACACCTTC.

The chain employs TRBV28 and TRBJ1-1; D possibly corresponds to TRBD1 (5 bases). The CDR3 runs 15 residues. Trimming removed 3 bases from V and 4 bases from J, with 15 bases in between. Looked up from germline, CDR1 is MDHEN and CDR2 is SYDVKM. The CDR3 reads CASSFPPQGSTEAFF. The CDR3 coding sequence is TGTGCCAGCAGTTTCCCCCCGCAGGGTAGCACTGAAGCTTTCTTT.